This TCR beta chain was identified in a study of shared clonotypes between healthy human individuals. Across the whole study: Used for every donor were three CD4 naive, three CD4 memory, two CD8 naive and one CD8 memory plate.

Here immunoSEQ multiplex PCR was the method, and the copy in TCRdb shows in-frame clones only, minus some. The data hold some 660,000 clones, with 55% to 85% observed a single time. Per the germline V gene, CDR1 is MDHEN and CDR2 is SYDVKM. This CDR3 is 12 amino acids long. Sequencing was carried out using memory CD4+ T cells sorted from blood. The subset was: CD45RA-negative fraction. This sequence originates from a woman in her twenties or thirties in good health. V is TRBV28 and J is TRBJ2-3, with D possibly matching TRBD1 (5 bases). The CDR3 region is CGTQVIPDTQYF. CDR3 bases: TGTGGCACACAGGTTATTCCAGATACGCAGTATTTT.